This T cell receptor beta chain originates from a study of cytomegalovirus exposure and HLA in healthy donors. Study-wide points: The authors later found most CMV-associated TCR beta chains appeared HLA-restricted.

Healthy bone marrow donors made up the donor group. The CDR3 loop spans 15 amino acids. The V end was cut by 1 base, the J end by 1 base, with 10 bases between. Germline loops: CDR1 LNHDA, CDR2 SQIVND (reference sequence). PCR primers comprised 60 Vbeta and 13 Jbeta primers. Repertoires were generated with immunoSEQ multiplex PCR, while TCRdb's copy carries only in-frame clones and drops some. The sample lists some 160,000 clones; 79% were seen once. About this clone itself: What it recognizes is unknown.

The sequenced material came from PBMCs. The chain has TRBV19 and TRBJ1-1, with no clear D. The source is a woman aged 40 to 49 in good health and CMV-seronegative. The CDR3 loop reads CASSIVWAKNTEAFF. Here the CDR3 DNA reads TGTGCCAGTAGTATAGTTTGGGCGAAGAACACTGAAGCTTTCTTT.